This TCR beta chain was captured in a study of human thymus T cells. Study results and caveats: Related work showed strongly overlapping thymic repertoires across unrelated individuals. Use of V and J genes seemed skewed within the thymic and blood repertoires.

In regard to this clone: The antigen remains undetermined.

J gave up 3 bases and V 6 bases, and 9 bases lay outside the gene matches. The CDR3 extends over 15 amino acids. The germline gives CDR1 MDHEN, CDR2 SYDVKM. Thymic tissue was derived from resections collected during corrective heart surgery. Donor material was obtained from healthy Finnish infants undergoing corrective surgery for congenital heart defects. Libraries were prepared by immunoSEQ multiplex PCR; TCRdb keeps only in-frame clonotypes and omits some of them. The sample lists some 120,000 clones; just under 95% were seen once. Sequencing was done on a sample of thymus tissue. This chain connects TRBV28 to TRBJ2-3, with 7 nucleotides matching TRBD1. The TCR sequence derives from a boy less than two years old with a congenital heart defect but otherwise immunologically healthy. CDR3 coding DNA: TGTGCCAGCAGCCTGAGGGACAGTAGTACAGATACGCAGTATTTT. Encoded protein: CASSLRDSSTDTQYF.